The 3 T cell receptor beta chains presented below share a single source sample, sequenced in a study of molecular identifiers for immune sequencing clone quantification. TCRdb reprocessed the PCR reads via MiXCR and lists one record per CDR3 protein. This repertoire shows 35,000 to 40,000 distinct CDR3 sequences, about 18% found once; its top ten account for under 1.4%. The specimen sequenced was naive CD8+ T cells from blood, with Jurkat cell RNA spiked in. Subset of the sample: FACS-sorted CD8+CD4-CCR7+CD45RA+ naive T cells. The source is a human donor in good health. Some libraries in this study had Jurkat cell RNA spiked in.

This clonotype was picked up many times. The rearrangement links TRBV27 to TRBJ2-2; D uncertain. The V end was cut by 0 bases, the J end by 1 base, with 3 bases between. CDR1 is MNHEY, CDR2 SMNVEV, per germline (reference sequence). There are 14 residues in the CDR3. CDR3 bases: TGTGCCAGCAGTTTATCCTGGAACACCGGGGAGCTGTTTTTT. Its protein product is CASSLSWNTGELFF.

In this sample, this clonotype turned up a few times. J is TRBJ2-7 and V is TRBV27; 8 positions match TRBD1. This CDR3 is 15 amino acids long. The germline CDR1 and CDR2 sequences are MNHEY and SMNVEV (reference sequence). The trim removed 6 bases at V and 0 bases at J, leaving 7 bases unmatched. The CDR3 DNA reads TGTGCCAGCAGAGGACAGGGCAAGAGCTCCTACGAGCAGTACTTC. It translates to CASRGQGKSSYEQYF.

Remarks on this clonotype: With a much larger clone just one base away, this may be a read error. This chain uses TRBV4-3 with TRBJ2-7, with D possibly being TRBD1 or TRBD2 (5 bases each). CDR3 length equals 15 residues. The germline CDR1 and CDR2 sequences are LGHNA and YSLEER. V was trimmed by 1 base and J by 3 bases, leaving 13 bases between them. The CDR3 here is CASSQARDPSYEQYF. Written as DNA, the CDR3 is TGCGCCAGCAGCCAAGCCAGGGACCCTAGCTACGAGCAGTACTTC.